Each of the 12 T cell receptor beta chains below was sequenced from the same sample in a study of neurological immune-mediated disorders. TCRdb reprocessed the 5' RACE reads with MiXCR, giving one entry per CDR3 protein. Of about 55,000 distinct CDR3 sequences listed, more than 3% are singletons. Sequencing was performed on PBMCs. Source of these receptors: a man aged 25-45 years with multiple sclerosis.

This clonotype has a count of ten or more. This chain connects TRBV7-9 to TRBJ1-2, with D perhaps TRBD1 (6 bases). V was pared by 4 bases and J by 7 bases, with 10 bases between. The CDR3 loop spans 12 amino acids. Germline CDR1 is SEHNR and CDR2 is FQNEAQ (reference sequence). CDR3 coding DNA: TGTGCCAGCAGCTCTAACAGGGCTGGCTACACCTTC. It encodes CASSSNRAGYTF. Filled out from reference TRBV7-9 and TRBJ1-2, the complete variable domain reads DTGVSQNPRHKITKRGQNVTFRCDPISEHNRLYWYRQTLGQGPEFLTYFQNEAQLEKSRLLSDRFSAERPKGSFSTLEIQRTEQGDSAMYLCASSSNRAGYTFGSGTRLTVV.

This clonotype was seen ten or more times. The chain employs TRBV10-3 and TRBJ1-4; tentatively, D is TRBD1 (5 bases). Germline V gene data show CDR1 as ENHRY and CDR2 as SYGVKD. The CDR3 loop spans 13 amino acids. V was shortened by 6 bases and J by 5 bases, with 10 bases between the two germline ends. The CDR3, as DNA: TGTGCCATCAGACCCGGGACGAATGAAAAACTGTTTTTT. Its protein product is CAIRPGTNEKLFF.

This clonotype appeared many times. This chain links TRBV7-9 with TRBJ1-1, with TRBD1 matching over 11 bases. V shed 0 bases and J 6 bases; nucleotides not matched to a gene: 0. This CDR3 comprises 14 residues. The V gene's germline CDR1 is SEHNR and CDR2 FQNEAQ (reference sequence). The CDR3 bases are TGTGCCAGCAGCTTAGCGGGACAGGGGGCTGAAGCTTTCTTT. Translating it yields CASSLAGQGAEAFF.

This clonotype was recorded at least ten times. The chain uses TRBV11-2 and TRBJ1-1; tentative D call: TRBD1 (5 bases). Germline-derived CDR1 and CDR2 are SGHAT and FQNNGV. V dropped 3 bases and J dropped 5 bases, with 16 bases sitting between them. This CDR3 has 15 residues. The CDR3 nucleotides read TGTGCCAGCAGCTTTAGTTTTGGTGGGGGAACTGAAGCTTTCTTT. Translating it yields CASSFSFGGGTEAFF.

This clonotype appeared many times. CDR3 sequence: CASTRRGARKGEQYF. CDR3 coding DNA: TGTGCCAGCACCCGCAGAGGGGCTAGAAAAGGCGAGCAGTACTTC. The rearrangement uses TRBV27 and TRBJ2-7; D tentatively fits TRBD1 or TRBD2 (5 bases each). Trimming cost V 7 bases and J 6 bases, with 22 bases left between them. Germline lookup yields CDR1 MNHEY and CDR2 SMNVEV (reference sequence). The CDR3 loop spans 15 amino acids.

This clonotype has ten or more counts. The J gene is TRBJ2-1, the V gene TRBV12-3 or TRBV12-4; weak D call: TRBD1 (5 bases). V was shortened by 5 bases and J by 10 bases, with 21 bases between the two germline ends. CDR3 length: 15 amino acids. This chain's CDR3 is CASSEAPQGIGEQFF. CDR3 nucleotide sequence: TGTGCCAGCAGTGAAGCTCCTCAGGGAATTGGCGAGCAGTTCTTC.

This clonotype was seen many times. The junction shows a germline mismatch at one end, possibly a read error. The chain uses TRBV5-1 and TRBJ2-7, with 11 positions matching TRBD1. The CDR3 extends over 14 amino acids. Germline loops: CDR1 SGHRS, CDR2 YFSETQ. CDR3 DNA: TGTGCCAGCAGCTTGGGGACAGGGGGCTACGAGCAGTACTTC. It yields the protein CASSLGTGGYEQYF.

This clonotype was seen repeatedly, ten times or more. This rearrangement joins TRBV4-1 to TRBJ2-2, with D possibly TRBD1 on 5 matching bases. The V end lost 7 bases, the J end lost 0 bases, and 9 bases lay between the germline ends. CDR1 and CDR2 from the germline V gene are MGHRA and YSYEKL. CDR3 size: 14 residues. The CDR3 DNA reads as TGCGCCAGCAAAGACAGACCGAACACCGGGGAGCTGTTTTTT. It translates to CASKDRPNTGELFF.

The V gene is TRBV3-1, the J gene TRBJ2-5, with D unresolved. Trimming cost V 0 bases and J 4 bases, with 12 bases left between them. CDR1 and CDR2 (germline): LGHDT, YNNKEL (reference sequence). The CDR3 spans 15 residues. CDR3 DNA sequence: TGTGCCAGCAGCCAAGATTATACGGTCCGAGAGACCCAGTACTTC. This translates into CASSQDYTVRETQYF.

Written as DNA, the CDR3 is TGCAGTGCTAGAGATTTGGGGGGCCTCAAAAACATTCAGTACTTC. Protein sequence: CSARDLGGLKNIQYF. The chain has TRBV20-1 and TRBJ2-4, with D possibly called TRBD1 or TRBD2 (6 bases each). V was clipped by 0 bases and J by 3 bases, with 12 bases between them. This CDR3 has 15 amino acids. The germline CDR1 and CDR2 sequences are DFQATT and SNEGSKA (reference sequence).

This clonotype turned up a few times. The rearrangement links TRBV7-8 to TRBJ1-1, with D hard to call. The length of the CDR3 is 15 residues. Germline values: CDR1 SGHVS, CDR2 FQNEAQ. Trimming left V 0 bases short and J 8 bases short, with 16 bases between. Written as DNA, the CDR3 is TGTGCCAGCAGCTTAGCCACCAGTTTAGTATCGGAAGCTTTCTTT. Encoded protein: CASSLATSLVSEAFF.

This clonotype was found once. This may be a read error: a much more frequent sequence differs by one nucleotide. This CDR3 is missing its conserved last phenylalanine or tryptophan, likely due to a read error. The chain recombines TRBV15 with TRBJ2-7; 11 bases are shared with TRBD1. Germline CDR1 is LNHNV and CDR2 is YYDKDF (reference sequence). The CDR3 loop spans 18 amino acids. V lost 4 bases, J lost 0 bases, and 11 bases stayed unmatched. CDR3 amino acids: CATSIATGTGGSSYEQYL. The CDR3 DNA follows: TGTGCCACCAGCATAGCGACCGGGACAGGGGGGAGCTCCTACGAGCAGTACTTA.